The source of this T cell receptor (beta chain) is a study of shared clonotypes between healthy human individuals. Each subset's genomic DNA was split evenly across several immunoSEQ plates. Sorted subsets were amplified in replicate PCRs using about 200 ng DNA, around 30,000 T cell genomes. Assay used: immunoSEQ multiplex PCR; TCRdb lists only in-frame clones, some missing. The profile shows about 980,000 clones, around three quarters of them singletons. Both subsets, CD45RA+ naive and CD45RA-negative memory, were split from the CD4+ cells. Germline CDR1 MNHNY, CDR2 SVGAGI (reference sequence). V dropped 6 bases and J dropped 6 bases, with 12 bases sitting between them. The CDR3 runs to 12 residues.

The chain uses TRBV6-6 and TRBJ2-7; D unresolved. Sequences were obtained from memory CD4+ T cells sorted from blood. As to subset: CD45RA-negative fraction. The TCR originated in a man younger than 30 in good health. CDR3 sequence: CASSSVGSEQYF. CDR3 in DNA: TGTGCCAGCAGCTCCGTGGGATCCGAGCAGTACTTC.